Only a few counts were recorded for the clone carrying this TCR beta chain. These data come from a study of human T cells and chemical hapten exposure. At the level of the study: Patches with 0.01% DPC went on the upper back, and the tests were read at 6 days.

The CDR3 has 15 amino acids. V was cut by 6 bases and J by 1 base, with 12 bases left in between. The V gene's germline CDR1 is SGHTA and CDR2 FQGNSA. In the library, unique molecular identifiers were attached to individual cDNA molecules. From the RACE reads, TCRdb called clonotypes with MiXCR, one entry per CDR3 protein. The sample has fewer than 300,000 distinct CDR3 sequences; 7.5% to 9% are singletons. Stated time point: pre-sensitization, week 0. Noted treatment: therapeutic diphenylcyclopropenone sensitization with weekly scalp DPC. Every donor had alopecia and was 18 to 70 years old; all were suitable for DPC. Someone pulled total RNA out of unfractionated whole blood.

The V and J genes are TRBV7-2 and TRBJ2-2; D unclear. This receptor was taken from a man aged 18 to 30 with alopecia areata. Some clones in this sample may be carry-over from other donors' samples. The starting material was whole blood, obtained in connection with sensitization to the hapten diphenylcyclopropenone (DPC). CDR3 protein: CASRRAGLNTGELFF. The CDR3 nucleotides are TGTGCCAGCAGACGGGCCGGGTTGAACACCGGGGAGCTGTTTTTT.